The 15 T cell receptor beta chains below were found in one sample sequenced in a study of CD4+ T cells in melanoma. Sequencing was performed with immunoSEQ multiplex PCR; in TCRdb, only in-frame clones are kept and a portion is missing. The sample lists some 120,000 clones, 92% occurring once. The material sequenced was peripheral blood. Every receptor here comes from a human donor with melanoma.

This chain links TRBV28 with TRBJ1-5; D is possibly TRBD1 (5 bases). The V gene's germline CDR1 is MDHEN and CDR2 SYDVKM. The CDR3 runs to 15 residues. Trimming cost V 6 bases and J 3 bases, with 15 bases left between them. Here the CDR3 reads CASSPTGPNNQPQHF. CDR3 DNA: TGTGCCAGCAGCCCTACAGGTCCGAACAATCAGCCCCAGCATTTT.

V gene TRBV5-4 combines with J gene TRBJ2-5, with 11 bases lining up with TRBD2. Germline V gives CDR1 SGHNT, CDR2 YYREEE (reference sequence). V trimming: 3 bases; J trimming: 2 bases; junction bases outside the gene matches: 6. The CDR3 runs 16 residues. The CDR3 bases are TGTGCCAGCAGCTGGGCACTAGCGGGGGAGCAAGAGACCCAGTACTTC. Translated: CASSWALAGEQETQYF.

The chain links TRBV27 to TRBJ2-7, with 12 bases lining up with TRBD1. Germline V gene lookup returns CDR1 MNHEY and CDR2 SMNVEV (reference sequence). The CDR3 length is 16 residues. V shed 8 bases and J 3 bases; nucleotides not matched to a gene: 11. CDR3 amino acids: CASLVPGTGGGYEQYF. CDR3 DNA sequence: TGTGCCAGCCTTGTGCCCGGGACAGGGGGCGGCTACGAGCAGTACTTC.

In DNA, the CDR3 is TGTGCCAGCAGCAAAGGGAGTGCGGGCACTGAAGCTTTCTTT. Amino acid sequence: CASSKGSAGTEAFF. The chain employs TRBV7-3 and TRBJ1-1; D unresolved. V was clipped by 5 bases and J by 4 bases, with 14 bases between them. CDR3 size: 14 residues. Germline V gene lookup returns CDR1 SGHTA and CDR2 FQGTGA.

The CDR3 bases are TGCGTAACGCTGGGGGAAGCTGGAAACACCATATATTTT. This codes for CVTLGEAGNTIYF. V is TRBV29-1 and J is TRBJ1-3, with D perhaps TRBD1 (5 bases). The CDR3 totals 13 residues. Germline assignment: CDR1 SQVTM and CDR2 ANQGSEA.

V usage is TRBV6-1 and J usage is TRBJ2-1; 10 bases fit TRBD2. Germline V gene data show CDR1 as MNHNS and CDR2 as SASEGT. After removal of 5 bases from V and 1 base from J, the junction contained 2 bases not matched to a gene. CDR3 size: 15 residues. CDR3 residues: CASSTSGTSYNEQFF. The CDR3 region has the DNA TGTGCCAGCAGTACTAGCGGGACATCCTACAATGAGCAGTTCTTC.

This chain uses TRBV4-3 with TRBJ1-1, with 7 bases matching TRBD1. The germline gives CDR1 LGHNA, CDR2 YSLEER. Germline trimming cut 0 bases from V and 5 bases from J; bases unmatched to any gene: 18. This CDR3 region has 19 residues. The CDR3 here is CASSQDRTGRRESTTEAFF. The DNA of the CDR3 is TGCGCCAGCAGCCAAGATAGGACAGGACGGAGGGAGTCGACTACTGAAGCTTTCTTT.

V usage is TRBV5-4 and J usage is TRBJ1-5; 8 bases match TRBD1. The CDR3 covers 14 residues. Germline CDR1 is SGHNT and CDR2 is YYREEE (reference sequence). Trimming removed 4 bases from V and 6 bases from J; junction bases left unmatched: 6. CDR3 in DNA: TGTGCCAGCAGCCCAGGGACAGGACTTCAGCCCCAGCATTTT. It codes for CASSPGTGLQPQHF. The whole variable domain, filled in from reference TRBV5-4 and TRBJ1-5, reads ETGVTQSPTHLIKTRGQQVTLRCSSQSGHNTVSWYQQALGQGPQFIFQYYREEENGRGNFPPRFSGLQFPNYSSELNVNALELDDSALYLCASSPGTGLQPQHFGDGTRLSIL.

This chain joins TRBV28 and TRBJ2-2, with D unclear. CDR3 length equals 12 residues. Trimming shortened V by 6 bases and J by 4 bases, and 6 bases separated the two germline ends. Germline V CDR1 and CDR2: MDHEN, SYDVKM. This CDR3 is CASRVGTGELFF. The CDR3 coding sequence is TGTGCCAGCAGGGTTGGCACCGGGGAGCTGTTTTTT.

The chain carries TRBV7-2 and TRBJ2-3, with D possibly TRBD2 on 5 matching bases. CDR1 and CDR2 (germline): SGHTA, FQGNSA. Trimming took off 3 bases at V and 2 bases at J, with 9 bases between the two ends. This CDR3 region has 14 residues. CDR3 sequence (DNA): TGTGCCAGCAGCTTTGTGGGAGACACAGATACGCAGTATTTT. Translated: CASSFVGDTDTQYF. Drawing the rest from reference TRBV7-2 and TRBJ2-3, the complete variable domain is GAGVSQSPSNKVTEKGKDVELRCDPISGHTALYWYRQSLGQGLEFLIYFQGNSAPDKSGLPSDRFSAERTGGSVSTLTIQRTQQEDSAVYLCASSFVGDTDTQYFGPGTRLTVL.

CDR3 in DNA: TGCAGTGCGGGGGGCCCCTACGAGCAGTACTTC. Protein sequence: CSAGGPYEQYF. The V and J genes are TRBV20-1 and TRBJ2-7; D possibly uses TRBD1 or TRBD2 (6 bases each). The CDR3 covers 11 residues. Germline values: CDR1 DFQATT, CDR2 SNEGSKA (reference sequence). V dropped 6 bases and J dropped 2 bases, with 8 bases sitting between them.

The chain links TRBV6-5 to TRBJ1-2, with D perhaps TRBD1 (5 bases). V lost 4 bases, J lost 2 bases, and 14 bases lay in between. The V gene's germline CDR1 is MNHEY and CDR2 SVGAGI. The CDR3 runs 15 residues. In DNA form, the CDR3 reads TGTGCCAGCAGTTCTGCTCGGGGGTTCAACTATGGCTACACCTTC. Translated, it gives CASSSARGFNYGYTF.

The chain joins TRBV11-2 to TRBJ2-7; D is possibly TRBD1 (6 bases). Germline CDR1 reads SGHAT; CDR2 reads FQNNGV. The CDR3 sequence is 14 residues long. The V end was cut by 1 base, the J end by 0 bases, with 7 bases between. This CDR3 reads CASSLVRGSYEQYF. The CDR3 bases are TGTGCCAGCAGCTTAGTCAGGGGCTCCTACGAGCAGTACTTC. The whole variable domain, filled in from reference TRBV11-2 and TRBJ2-7, reads EAGVAQSPRYKIIEKRQSVAFWCNPISGHATLYWYQQILGQGPKLLIQFQNNGVVDDSQLPKDRFSAERLKGVDSTLKIQPAKLEDSAVYLCASSLVRGSYEQYFGPGTRLTVT.

The chain couples TRBV15 to TRBJ1-5; TRBD1 might be the D (6 bases). Deletions cut 5 bases from V and 0 bases from J, with 8 bases between. The germline gives CDR1 LNHNV, CDR2 YYDKDF (reference sequence). This CDR3 has 14 amino acids. DNA for the CDR3: TGTGCCACCAGCGTCAGGGGTAGCAATCAGCCCCAGCATTTT. Its translation is CATSVRGSNQPQHF.

This clone appeared once. This rearrangement joins TRBV11-3 to TRBJ2-5; D possibly corresponds to TRBD2 (5 bases). Germline V gene lookup returns CDR1 SGHNT and CDR2 YENEEA. CDR3 size: 13 residues. Trimming pared 2 bases from V and 3 bases from J, leaving 7 bases between. The CDR3 region is CASSLTGKETQYF. The CDR3 DNA reads TGTGCCAGCAGCTTAACGGGAAAAGAGACCCAGTACTTC.